Listed here are 21 T cell receptor beta chains from one sample, sequenced in a study of control samples from healthy donors and cancer patients. Sequenced by immunoSEQ multiplex PCR; TCRdb stores in-frame clones only, minus some. The sample holds around 190,000 clones, 90% seen once. Input material: blood. Receptors were obtained from a woman aged 50 to 60 in good health.

The V gene is TRBV7-3, the J gene TRBJ2-2; maybe TRBD2 (6 bases). Trimming took off 5 bases at V and 1 base at J, with 11 bases between the two ends. The CDR3 extends over 15 amino acids. From germline, CDR1 is SGHTA and CDR2 FQGTGA. Written as DNA, the CDR3 is TGTGCCAGCAGCCCCCACGGGGGGAACACCGGGGAGCTGTTTTTT. Encoded protein: CASSPHGGNTGELFF.

The chain links TRBV4-3 to TRBJ1-3, with D unresolved. This CDR3 has 13 amino acids. The ends were cut back, 0 bases at V and 7 bases at J, with 7 bases in the middle. Germline assignment: CDR1 LGHNA and CDR2 YSLEER. For the CDR3, the DNA is TGCGCCAGCAGCCAAGAATCCGTTAACACCATATATTTT. Translation gives CASSQESVNTIYF.

The gene calls are TRBV5-1 and TRBJ1-3, with TRBD1 as a possible D gene (5 bases). Trimming stripped 0 bases from V and 1 base from J, with 11 bases between. The length of the CDR3 is 16 residues. The germline gives CDR1 SGHRS, CDR2 YFSETQ. The CDR3 nucleotides are TGCGCCAGCAGCTTGGATTTCGGGGCTTCTGGAAACACCATATATTTT. Translating it yields CASSLDFGASGNTIYF.

This clone showed up just once. This chain connects TRBV5-1 to TRBJ1-1; D gene unclear. Per the germline V gene, CDR1 is SGHRS and CDR2 is YFSETQ. CDR3 length: 13 residues. V was clipped by 4 bases and J by 2 bases, with 9 bases between them. The CDR3 DNA sequence: TGCGCCAGCAGCACCCAGGTCAACACTGAAGCTTTCTTT. Translation gives CASSTQVNTEAFF.

The chain recombines TRBV6-5 with TRBJ1-5; D is unclear. V shed 4 bases and J shed 0 bases, with 7 bases lying between them. From germline, CDR1 is MNHEY and CDR2 SVGAGI. This CDR3 has 14 amino acids. CDR3: CASSSHYSNQPQHF. The DNA of the CDR3 is TGTGCCAGCAGTTCTCACTATAGCAATCAGCCCCAGCATTTT.

This chain uses TRBV2 with TRBJ1-1; D remains unclear. Per germline, CDR1 SNHLY and CDR2 FYNNEI. Trimming cost V 7 bases and J 7 bases, with 16 bases left between them. CDR3 length equals 13 residues. Here the CDR3 reads CASTPGVEREAFF. The CDR3 DNA sequence: TGTGCCAGCACCCCCGGGGTGGAACGTGAAGCTTTCTTT.

This clone has a handful of counts. This sequence joins TRBV7-9 and TRBJ1-6; maybe TRBD1 (5 bases). This CDR3 has 12 residues. Trimming pared 5 bases from V and 10 bases from J, leaving 9 bases between. The V gene's germline CDR1 is SEHNR and CDR2 FQNEAQ (reference sequence). This CDR3 reads CASSAGRSPLHF. For the CDR3, the DNA is TGTGCCAGCAGCGCAGGGCGCTCACCCCTCCACTTT.

CDR3 loop: CSALGLNTEAFF. The CDR3 nucleotides are TGCAGCGCTCTTGGGCTGAACACTGAAGCTTTCTTT. The gene calls are TRBV29-1 and TRBJ1-1, with D unresolved. Germline CDR1 SQVTM, CDR2 ANQGSEA. Trimming left V 7 bases short and J 0 bases short, with 9 bases between. CDR3 length equals 12 residues.

The chain recombines TRBV28 with TRBJ2-1; 10 bases agree with TRBD2. J gave up 7 bases and V 8 bases, and 8 bases lay outside the gene matches. The CDR3 covers 14 residues. Germline CDR1 and CDR2: MDHEN and SYDVKM. CDR3 protein: CASFTSGRGNEQFF. CDR3 DNA: TGTGCCAGCTTCACGAGCGGGAGGGGGAATGAGCAGTTCTTC.

This sequence joins TRBV19 and TRBJ1-6; 9 nucleotides match TRBD1. J gave up 7 bases and V 5 bases, and 9 bases lay outside the gene matches. CDR3 length: 16 residues. Germline V gene lookup returns CDR1 LNHDA and CDR2 SQIVND (reference sequence). The CDR3: CASSSEQGAQNSPLHF. DNA for the CDR3: TGTGCCAGTAGTTCGGAACAGGGGGCTCAGAATTCACCCCTCCACTTT.

This rearrangement joins TRBV24-1 to TRBJ1-1, with TRBD1 matching over 12 bases. Losses at the gene ends were 7 bases for V and 0 bases for J; bases not matched to a gene: 2. The CDR3 runs 15 residues. Germline CDR1 reads KGHDR; CDR2 reads SFDVKD. The CDR3, as DNA: TGTGCCACCAGAGGGACAGGGGGCCTGAACACTGAAGCTTTCTTT. It codes for CATRGTGGLNTEAFF.

This chain joins TRBV29-1 and TRBJ1-2; a weak D match, TRBD1 (5 bases). Germline loops: CDR1 SQVTM, CDR2 ANQGSEA. Deletions cut 4 bases from V and 5 bases from J, with 14 bases between. The CDR3 totals 13 residues. CDR3 in amino acids: CSVALQGEYGYTF. CDR3 coding DNA: TGCAGCGTTGCCCTCCAGGGCGAATATGGCTACACCTTC.

J is TRBJ2-3 and V is TRBV7-6, with D perhaps matching TRBD1 or TRBD2 (7 bases each). The CDR3 sequence is 16 residues long. Per germline, CDR1 SGHVS and CDR2 FNYEAQ. The ends were cut back, 5 bases at V and 0 bases at J, with 15 bases in the middle. The CDR3 loop reads CASSGQGGTSTDTQYF. The CDR3 nucleotides are TGTGCCAGCAGCGGGCAGGGGGGGACTAGCACAGATACGCAGTATTTT.

This clone came up once. The rearrangement links TRBV7-9 to TRBJ2-5; D may be TRBD2 (6 bases). CDR3 length: 14 residues. V shed 5 bases and J shed 0 bases, with 10 bases lying between them. Germline assignment: CDR1 SEHNR and CDR2 FQNEAQ (reference sequence). In DNA form, the CDR3 reads TGTGCCAGCAGCGCGGGACCGAACCAAGAGACCCAGTACTTC. Translation gives CASSAGPNQETQYF.

This clone was seen a few times. V is TRBV4-1 and J is TRBJ1-5; 8 positions match TRBD1. The CDR3 spans 20 residues. With V trimmed by 4 bases and J by 2 bases, 19 bases remained unmatched. CDR1 MGHRA and CDR2 YSYEKL come from the germline V gene. For the CDR3, the DNA is TGCGCCAGCAGCCGATATTACACGCCTGCAGGGGGCAGGGGCAATCAGCCCCAGCATTTT. Translating gives CASSRYYTPAGGRGNQPQHF.

The J gene is TRBJ2-7, the V gene TRBV28; D gene uncertain. The V end lost 3 bases, the J end lost 2 bases, and 8 bases lay between the germline ends. Per the germline V gene, CDR1 is MDHEN and CDR2 is SYDVKM. The CDR3 is made up of 13 amino acids. The DNA of the CDR3 is TGTGCCAGCAGTTTCATCCCAGCCTACGAGCAGTACTTC. Translation: CASSFIPAYEQYF.

This chain joins TRBV7-2 and TRBJ2-1; either TRBD1 or TRBD2 may supply D (5 bases each). Germline V CDR1 and CDR2: SGHTA, FQGNSA. The CDR3 length is 16 residues. The V gene lost 0 bases and the J gene lost 1 base, with 10 bases spanning the gap. CDR3 amino acids: CASSLAGRPSYNEQFF. The CDR3 coding sequence is TGTGCCAGCAGCTTAGCGGGACGGCCTTCCTACAATGAGCAGTTCTTC.

The chain has TRBV11-2 and TRBJ1-5; no reliable D call. The V and J ends lost 3 bases and 3 bases respectively, with 12 bases between them. The length of the CDR3 is 15 residues. Looked up from germline, CDR1 is SGHAT and CDR2 is FQNNGV. The CDR3 region is CASSFNGQFNQPQHF. CDR3 coding DNA: TGTGCCAGCAGCTTTAACGGGCAGTTCAATCAGCCCCAGCATTTT.

The gene calls are TRBV3-1 (or the pseudogene TRBV3-2) and TRBJ1-3, with TRBD1 matching 8 bases. V lost 4 bases and J lost 3; bases outside the gene matches: 8. The germline gives CDR1 LGHDT, CDR2 YNNKEL (reference sequence). This CDR3 is built from 16 residues. The CDR3 region is CASSLGGQDLGNTIYF. The CDR3, as DNA: TGTGCCAGCAGCCTTGGGGGACAGGACCTTGGAAACACCATATATTTT.

V gene TRBV25-1 combines with J gene TRBJ1-1; 7 positions agree with TRBD1. This CDR3 is built from 13 residues. The V gene's germline CDR1 is MGHDK and CDR2 SYGVNS. The J segment lost 4 bases and the V segment lost 4 bases, leaving 3 bases of the junction unmatched. Here the CDR3 DNA reads TGTGCCAGCAGTGTTCGGGACAGCACTGAAGCTTTCTTT. Protein product: CASSVRDSTEAFF.

The chain has TRBV6-2 or TRBV6-3 and TRBJ1-5; 7 nucleotides match TRBD1. Germline assignment: CDR1 MNHEY and CDR2 SVGEGT. The length of the CDR3 is 16 residues. The junction had 14 bases not matched to a gene; V was cut back by 5 bases and J by 7 bases. The CDR3 sequence: CASSPPGTARGQPQHF. CDR3 nucleotide sequence: TGTGCCAGCAGTCCACCCGGGACAGCCAGAGGCCAGCCCCAGCATTTT.